The 15 T cell receptor beta chains presented below share a single source sample, sequenced in a study of T cells after yellow fever vaccination. TCRdb independently ran MiXCR on the 5' RACE reads; one entry per CDR3 protein. This sample yields nearly 45,000 distinct CDR3 sequences, of which 6% to 7% are seen a single time; approximately 15% belongs to the top ten. The sequencing used CD8+ T cells not binding an NS4B(214-222) dextramer, sorted from PBMCs, collected 45 days after the yellow fever booster vaccination. The receptors come from a man aged 25-45 years who received the YFV17D yellow fever vaccine.

This clonotype has ten or more counts. This chain joins TRBV7-2 and TRBJ1-1; possibly TRBD1 for D (5 bases). CDR1 and CDR2 (germline): SGHTA, FQGNSA. The CDR3 sequence is 14 residues long. Trimming shortened V by 4 bases and J by 7 bases, and 16 bases separated the two germline ends. The CDR3 region has the DNA TGTGCCAGCAGCTCCATGGAACAGGCCGTTGAAGCTTTCTTT. Encoded protein: CASSSMEQAVEAFF.

The rearrangement uses TRBV9 and TRBJ2-3; TRBD2 agrees at 8 bases. CDR3 size: 16 residues. Germline-derived CDR1 and CDR2 are SGDLS and YYNGEE. The ends lost 4 bases at V and 3 bases at J; junction bases unmatched: 10. This chain's CDR3 is CASSTPLTGGTDTQYF. The CDR3 coding sequence is TGTGCCAGCAGCACCCCACTGACGGGAGGGACAGATACGCAGTATTTT.

This clonotype was counted only a few times. The chain is built from TRBV7-2 and TRBJ2-7, with 9 bases that match TRBD1. This CDR3 is 15 amino acids long. The ends lost 2 bases at V and 3 bases at J; junction bases unmatched: 5. The germline V gene encodes CDR1 SGHTA and CDR2 FQGNSA. The CDR3 reads CASSLPGTGFYEQYF. The CDR3 nucleotides are TGTGCCAGCAGCTTACCCGGGACAGGGTTCTACGAGCAGTACTTC.

Remarks on this clonotype: A much larger clone lies one base from this, so it may be a read error. This rearrangement joins TRBV6-2 or TRBV6-3 to TRBJ2-2; 7 bases agree with TRBD1. Losses at the gene ends were 11 bases for V and 7 bases for J; bases not matched to a gene: 10. The CDR3 contains 13 residues. Germline CDR1 is MNHEY and CDR2 is SVGEGT. The CDR3 sequence: CAVGQYNDGELFF. DNA for the CDR3: TGTGCCGTGGGACAGTATAACGACGGGGAGCTGTTTTTT.

This clonotype was detected ten times or more. The rearrangement links TRBV29-1 to TRBJ2-1; D may be TRBD2 (6 bases). Germline-derived CDR1 and CDR2 are SQVTM and ANQGSEA. Trimming stripped 1 base from V and 8 bases from J, with 12 bases between. CDR3 length: 13 residues. The CDR3 spells CSVEGGGFDEQFF. CDR3 DNA: TGCAGCGTTGAAGGTGGAGGGTTCGATGAGCAGTTCTTC.

This clonotype was detected many times. Written as DNA, the CDR3 is TGTGCCAGCAGTTACTCGTCTAGCGGGACCTACGAGCAGTACTTC. This encodes CASSYSSSGTYEQYF. The chain links TRBV6-5 to TRBJ2-7; 9 nucleotides agree with TRBD2. After removal of 0 bases from V and 2 bases from J, the junction contained 2 bases not matched to a gene. The CDR3 is made up of 15 amino acids. Looked up from germline, CDR1 is MNHEY and CDR2 is SVGAGI.

This clonotype was picked up many times. The V call is TRBV10-1, the J call TRBJ2-7, with 7 bases fitting TRBD1. CDR1 and CDR2 (germline): WNHNN, SYGVQD (reference sequence). V lost 3 bases and J lost 5; bases outside the gene matches: 10. The CDR3 consists of 15 residues. The CDR3 sequence: CASSDADRDGDEQYF. CDR3 bases: TGCGCCAGCAGTGATGCCGACAGGGATGGGGACGAGCAGTACTTC.

This clonotype was detected many times. The chain carries TRBV20-1 and TRBJ2-7; 9 positions agree with TRBD1. This CDR3 contains 12 residues. Germline V CDR1 and CDR2: DFQATT, SNEGSKA (reference sequence). V trimming: 6 bases; J trimming: 6 bases; junction bases outside the gene matches: 6. The CDR3 DNA is TGCAGTGCCGACAGGGGGGACGGCGAGCAGTACTTC. It is translated as CSADRGDGEQYF.

This clonotype was counted many times. This rearrangement joins TRBV19 to TRBJ1-1; 8 nucleotides agree with TRBD1. Unmatched junction bases numbered 10, after V lost 11 bases and J lost 5 bases. The CDR3 sequence is 13 residues long. CDR1 LNHDA and CDR2 SQIVND come from the germline V gene (reference sequence). As DNA, the CDR3 is TGTGCCTTCCTCCCCCAGGGGGCAACTGAAGCTTTCTTT. This translates into CAFLPQGATEAFF.

This clonotype showed up many times. The CDR3 spells CASSFGLANANEQFF. As DNA, the CDR3 is TGTGCCAGCAGTTTTGGGCTAGCGAATGCTAATGAGCAGTTCTTC. This chain uses TRBV27 with TRBJ2-1; tentatively, D is TRBD2 (6 bases). Trimming shortened V by 3 bases and J by 7 bases, and 16 bases separated the two germline ends. The CDR3 covers 15 residues. CDR1 and CDR2 (germline): MNHEY, SMNVEV (reference sequence).

There are many counts of this clonotype. The DNA for the CDR3 is TGTGCCAGCAGTGATTGGGCTAGCGGGAGCTCCTACGAGCAGTACTTC. As protein: CASSDWASGSSYEQYF. The chain recombines TRBV25-1 with TRBJ2-7, with TRBD2 matching over 10 bases. Germline lookup yields CDR1 MGHDK and CDR2 SYGVNS. The V segment lost 3 bases and the J segment 0 bases; nucleotides outside the gene matches: 5. The CDR3 is 16 amino acids.

The genes are TRBV7-9 and TRBJ2-1; D gene unclear. Per germline, CDR1 SEHNR and CDR2 FQNEAQ (reference sequence). The V end lost 5 bases, the J end lost 8 bases, and 16 bases lay between the germline ends. The CDR3 extends over 14 amino acids. The CDR3 sequence: CASSAQNQADEQFF. CDR3 DNA sequence: TGTGCCAGCAGCGCCCAGAATCAGGCAGATGAGCAGTTCTTC.

This clonotype was recorded many times. The rearrangement uses TRBV5-1 and TRBJ2-7; 8 bases fit TRBD2. Germline trimming cut 5 bases from V and 2 bases from J; bases unmatched to any gene: 9. CDR1 SGHRS and CDR2 YFSETQ come from the germline V gene. The CDR3 is 15 amino acids. CDR3 bases: TGCGCCAGCAGGCAGGGGCTGGGACTAGCCTACGAGCAGTACTTC. This sequence encodes CASRQGLGLAYEQYF.

At least ten counts were recorded for this clonotype. The V gene is TRBV11-3, the J gene TRBJ2-1; weak D call: TRBD1 (6 bases). CDR1 and CDR2 (germline): SGHNT, YENEEA. V was cut by 5 bases and J by 4 bases, with 9 bases left in between. The CDR3 is made up of 13 amino acids. CDR3 residues: CASSPRGYNEQFF. In DNA form, the CDR3 reads TGTGCCAGCAGCCCCAGGGGATACAATGAGCAGTTCTTC.

This clonotype occurred many times. The chain carries TRBV29-1 and TRBJ2-7, with a possible D match to TRBD2 (5 bases). CDR3 length: 11 residues. Germline V CDR1 and CDR2: SQVTM, ANQGSEA. Trimming pared 6 bases from V and 7 bases from J, leaving 13 bases between. The CDR3 nucleotides read TGCAGCGTCGAGAGGGTGGGTGAGCAGTACTTC. Translated: CSVERVGEQYF.